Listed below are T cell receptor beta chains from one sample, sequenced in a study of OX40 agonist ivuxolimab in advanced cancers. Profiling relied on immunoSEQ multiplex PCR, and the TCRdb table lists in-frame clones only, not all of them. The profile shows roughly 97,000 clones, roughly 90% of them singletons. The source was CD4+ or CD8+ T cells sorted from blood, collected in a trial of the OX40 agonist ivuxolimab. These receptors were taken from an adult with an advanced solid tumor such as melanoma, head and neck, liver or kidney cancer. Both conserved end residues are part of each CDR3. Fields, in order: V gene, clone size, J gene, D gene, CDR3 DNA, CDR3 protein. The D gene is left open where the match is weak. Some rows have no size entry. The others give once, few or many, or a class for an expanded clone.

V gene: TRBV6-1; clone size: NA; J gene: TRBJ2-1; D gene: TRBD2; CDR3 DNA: TGTGCCAGCAGTGAATCAAGCGGGGGGGCAGATGAGCAGTTCTTC; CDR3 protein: CASSESSGGADEQFF
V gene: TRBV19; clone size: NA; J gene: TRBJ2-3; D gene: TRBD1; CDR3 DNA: TGTGCCAGTAGTATGGCGCGGGACAGGGGTGGCACAGATACGCAGTATTTT; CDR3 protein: CASSMARDRGGTDTQYF
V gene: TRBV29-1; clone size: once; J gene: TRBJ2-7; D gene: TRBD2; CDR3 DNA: TGCAGCGCCAAACTAGCGGGCTCTACCGAGCAGTACTTC; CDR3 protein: CSAKLAGSTEQYF
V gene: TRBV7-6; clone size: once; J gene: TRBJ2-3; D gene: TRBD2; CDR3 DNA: TGTGCCAGCAGCAGCCTAGCGGGGGTCACAGATACGCAGTATTTT; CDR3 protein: CASSSLAGVTDTQYF
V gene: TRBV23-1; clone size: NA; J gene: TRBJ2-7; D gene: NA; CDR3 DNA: TGCGCCAGCAGTCCGATCGCCGACGAGCAGTACTTC; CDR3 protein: CASSPIADEQYF
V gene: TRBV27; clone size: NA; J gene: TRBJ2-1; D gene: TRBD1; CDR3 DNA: TGTGCCAGCAGTTTCGGACAGGGGCCTTTTAATGAGCAGTTCTTC; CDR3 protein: CASSFGQGPFNEQFF
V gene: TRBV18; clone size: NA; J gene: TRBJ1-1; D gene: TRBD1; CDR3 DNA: TGTGCCAGCTCACCCAGGGGACCAACAGGGGCTTATAGGACTGAAGCTTTCTTT; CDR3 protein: CASSPRGPTGAYRTEAFF
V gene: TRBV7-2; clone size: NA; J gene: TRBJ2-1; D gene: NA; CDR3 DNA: TGTGCCAGCAGCTTTAGTGGAGGGGGAGGCTACAATGAGCAGTTCTTC; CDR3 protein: CASSFSGGGGYNEQFF
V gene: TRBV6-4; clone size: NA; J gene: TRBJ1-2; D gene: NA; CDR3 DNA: TGTGCCAGCAGTGACGGAGGACGCTATGGCTACACCTTC; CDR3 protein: CASSDGGRYGYTF
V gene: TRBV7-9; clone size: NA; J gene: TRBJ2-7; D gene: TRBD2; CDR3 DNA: TGTGCCAGCAGCTCGTTTGGGACTATCAACGAGCAGTACTTC; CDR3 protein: CASSSFGTINEQYF